Here is one T cell receptor beta chain with its context. One junction end disagrees with the germline gene, perhaps due to a read error. This sample was taken from a study of tumor and adjacent non-tumor tissue in lung cancer. Three rounds of nested PCR, following a modified ARM-PCR protocol, produced the TCRbeta library. TCRdb recomputed calls from the multiplex PCR reads with MiXCR, one row per CDR3 protein. The repertoire consists of some 80,000 distinct CDR3 sequences, with about 82% occurring once and the leading ten covering about 54%. This sample's RNA came from whole unsorted tissue. More than 3 cm separated this lung sample from the edge of the tumor. The source is a man between 60 and 70 years old with non-small cell lung cancer. Sequenced material: distant non-tumor lung tissue.

Here the CDR3 reads CSVDVTGGNTGELLF. CDR3 bases: TGCAGCGTTGATGTGACAGGGGGAAACACCGGGGAGCTGCTTTTC. The chain is built from TRBV29-1 and TRBJ2-2, with TRBD1 identical over 9 bases. Germline V gene sequence: CDR1 SQVTM, CDR2 ANQGSEA. The CDR3 is 15 residues long.